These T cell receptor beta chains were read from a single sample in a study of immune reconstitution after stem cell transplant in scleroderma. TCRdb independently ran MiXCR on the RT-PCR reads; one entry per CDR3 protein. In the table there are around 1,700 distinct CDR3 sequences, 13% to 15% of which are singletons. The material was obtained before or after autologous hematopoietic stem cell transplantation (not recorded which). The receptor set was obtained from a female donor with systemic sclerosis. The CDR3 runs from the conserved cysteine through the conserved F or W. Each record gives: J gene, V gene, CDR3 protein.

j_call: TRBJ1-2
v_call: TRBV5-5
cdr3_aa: CASSLGNNYGYTF

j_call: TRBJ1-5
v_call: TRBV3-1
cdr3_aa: CASSQEGQPQHF

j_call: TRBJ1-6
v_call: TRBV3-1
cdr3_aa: CASSHGTTDSPLHF

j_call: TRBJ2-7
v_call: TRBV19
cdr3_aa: CASSPGQGKTYEQYF

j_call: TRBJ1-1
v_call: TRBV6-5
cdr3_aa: CASSSLQPMNTEAFF

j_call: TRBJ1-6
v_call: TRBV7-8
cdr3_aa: CASSLDLAVNSPLHF

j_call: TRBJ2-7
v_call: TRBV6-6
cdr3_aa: CASSLQGRYEQYF

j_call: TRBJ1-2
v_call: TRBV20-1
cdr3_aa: CSARDEGQPNYGYTF

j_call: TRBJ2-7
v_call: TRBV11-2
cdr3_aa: CASSNTGGSYEQYF

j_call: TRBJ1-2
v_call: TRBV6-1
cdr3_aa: CASSEYGDFYGYTF

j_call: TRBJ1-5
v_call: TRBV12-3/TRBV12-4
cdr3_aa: CASSSQGPYQPQHF

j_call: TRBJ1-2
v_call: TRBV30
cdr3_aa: CAWIGQGGSYGYTF

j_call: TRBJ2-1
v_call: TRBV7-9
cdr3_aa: CASARYNEQFF

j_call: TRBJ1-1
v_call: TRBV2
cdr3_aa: CASSEAHTQAFF

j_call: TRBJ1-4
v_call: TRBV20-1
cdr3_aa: CSARDMTGVANEKLFF

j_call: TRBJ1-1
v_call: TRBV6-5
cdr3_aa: CASSYSGRNTEAFF

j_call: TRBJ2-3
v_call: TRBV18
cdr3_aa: CASSPRTGTDTQYF

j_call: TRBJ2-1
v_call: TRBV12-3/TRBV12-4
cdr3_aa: CASSLAEYNEQFF

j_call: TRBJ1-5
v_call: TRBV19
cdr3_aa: CASSPRRGRGDYSNQPQHF